Following are 23 T cell receptor beta chains from one sample sequenced in a study of CD8 T cells in ankylosing spondylitis. One entry per CDR3 protein, called by TCRdb with MiXCR from the 5' RACE reads. The sample has 350,000 to 450,000 distinct CDR3 sequences, roughly 27% seen once. Notes on the study in general: It appeared that ankylosing spondylitis blood was characterized by a TCR beta motif of 8 or 9 highly homologous variants.

Antigens of these TCRs are unknown. The sample comprised blood, either unsorted or a sorted T cell fraction (not recorded which). The receptors come from a male donor with ankylosing spondylitis.

This clonotype occurred a few times. The rearrangement uses TRBV7-9 and TRBJ2-3; 15 nucleotides line up with TRBD2. V trimming: 3 bases; J trimming: 3 bases; junction bases outside the gene matches: 1. CDR3 length: 16 residues. Germline V CDR1 and CDR2: SEHNR, FQNEAQ (reference sequence). CDR3 sequence (DNA): TGTGCCAGCAGCTTCGGGACTAGCGGGAGGACAGATACGCAGTATTTT. Amino acid sequence: CASSFGTSGRTDTQYF.

The sample holds a few counts of this clonotype. This rearrangement joins TRBV11-3 to TRBJ2-5; 12 bases agree with TRBD2. Germline-derived CDR1 and CDR2 are SGHNT and YENEEA. The V gene end was trimmed by 5 bases and the J gene end by 3 bases; junction bases not matched to a gene: 1. The CDR3 sequence is 14 residues long. DNA for the CDR3: TGTGCCAGCAGCCGACTAGCGGGAGAAGAGACCCAGTACTTC. As protein: CASSRLAGEETQYF.

This clonotype was counted only a few times. V usage is TRBV24-1 and J usage is TRBJ1-2; 8 bases agree with TRBD1. Germline-derived CDR1 and CDR2 are KGHDR and SFDVKD. The trim removed 2 bases at V and 3 bases at J, leaving 7 bases unmatched. The CDR3 sequence is 16 residues long. The CDR3 loop is CATSDSAQGQDYGYTF. The CDR3 nucleotides are TGTGCCACCAGTGATTCTGCCCAGGGACAGGACTATGGCTACACCTTC.

The rearrangement uses TRBV9 and TRBJ2-3; 8 bases match TRBD2. Trimming took 2 bases from V and 8 from J; bases not matched to a gene: 7. Germline assignment: CDR1 SGDLS and CDR2 YYNGEE. CDR3 length: 14 amino acids. The CDR3: CASSVSSGSGTQYF. CDR3 sequence (DNA): TGTGCCAGCAGCGTTTCCAGCGGGAGCGGTACGCAGTATTTT.

A remark on this clonotype: One end of the junction does not line up with germline, which may come from a read error. The rearrangement uses TRBV27 and TRBJ1-4, with a possible D match to TRBD1 (5 bases). CDR1 is MNHEY, CDR2 SMNVEV, per germline (reference sequence). The CDR3 is made up of 13 amino acids. The CDR3 coding sequence is TGTGCCAGCAGTTGGGGCCTGAATGGAAAACTGTTTTTT. This translates into CASSWGLNGKLFF.

CDR3 nucleotide sequence: TGCAGTGCTCCAAACCTCAGGACAAGCAACTATGGCTACACCTTC. Translating it yields CSAPNLRTSNYGYTF. V and J are TRBV20-1 and TRBJ1-2, with D tentatively TRBD1 (5 bases). Germline CDR1 DFQATT, CDR2 SNEGSKA (reference sequence). The CDR3 consists of 15 residues. V was pared by 5 bases and J by 2 bases, with 18 bases between.

The table lists this clonotype with a count of one. This chain joins TRBV27 and TRBJ1-1, with a possible D match to TRBD1 (5 bases). The germline gives CDR1 MNHEY, CDR2 SMNVEV (reference sequence). The CDR3 has 15 residues. V lost 6 bases, J lost 0 bases, and 14 bases lay in between. CDR3 protein: CASRGLSKMNTEAFF. CDR3 nucleotides: TGTGCCAGCAGGGGACTGAGCAAGATGAACACTGAAGCTTTCTTT.

The chain joins TRBV10-2 to TRBJ1-1; D is undetermined. This CDR3 comprises 12 residues. The V gene lost 10 bases and the J gene lost 3 bases, with 12 bases spanning the gap. CDR1 WSHSY and CDR2 SAAADI come from the germline V gene. The CDR3 spells CATVIGYTEAFF. The CDR3 DNA is TGCGCCACCGTGATCGGGTACACTGAAGCTTTCTTT.

There are a few counts of this clonotype. The chain has TRBV5-1 and TRBJ2-1; the D is unclear. V gave up 7 bases and J gave up 0 bases, with 11 bases separating them. Germline CDR1 and CDR2: SGHRS and YFSETQ. CDR3 length: 14 amino acids. DNA for the CDR3: TGCGCCAGCTTTTCTACCAGCTCCTACAATGAGCAGTTCTTC. It is translated as CASFSTSSYNEQFF.

Only a few counts were recorded for this clonotype. CDR3 nucleotide sequence: TGCAGCGTTGGAGATTTAGCTGGCTACACCTTC. Its protein product is CSVGDLAGYTF. The rearrangement links TRBV29-1 to TRBJ1-2; D gene unclear. Trimming left V 4 bases short and J 7 bases short, with 10 bases between. The CDR3 is 11 amino acids. The germline gives CDR1 SQVTM, CDR2 ANQGSEA.

The chain combines TRBV2 with TRBJ1-3; D unclear. The CDR3 loop spans 15 amino acids. V was pared by 1 base and J by 0 bases, with 7 bases between. The germline gives CDR1 SNHLY, CDR2 FYNNEI. CDR3 sequence (DNA): TGTGCCAGCAGTGAAGACACCCTCTCTGGAAACACCATATATTTT. Amino acids: CASSEDTLSGNTIYF.

This clonotype was seen more than once but under ten times. The chain combines TRBV7-9 with TRBJ2-2, with D uncertain. This CDR3 spans 13 amino acids. V was shortened by 4 bases and J by 6 bases, with 9 bases between the two germline ends. From germline, CDR1 is SEHNR and CDR2 FQNEAQ (reference sequence). The CDR3 DNA is TGTGCCAGCAGCTACGAATCGGCCGGGGAGCTGTTTTTT. Protein: CASSYESAGELFF.

V and J are TRBV5-1 and TRBJ2-1; TRBD1 agrees at 10 bases. Germline CDR1 and CDR2: SGHRS and YFSETQ. V was pared by 3 bases and J by 9 bases, with 9 bases of the junction left unmatched. This CDR3 contains 15 residues. In DNA form, the CDR3 reads TGCGCCAGCAGCTCGGCGGGACAGGGGATTAGTGAGCAGTTCTTC. Translated: CASSSAGQGISEQFF.

This clonotype has a handful of counts. The rearrangement uses TRBV15 and TRBJ2-1; possible D gene TRBD1, 6 bases. CDR3 length equals 15 residues. Germline V gives CDR1 LNHNV, CDR2 YYDKDF (reference sequence). V was pared by 4 bases and J by 7 bases, with 17 bases between. Here the CDR3 DNA reads TGTGCCACCAGCATAGGACAGTGGTCGGAGAATGAGCAGTTCTTC. It yields the protein CATSIGQWSENEQFF.

The J gene is TRBJ2-7, the V gene TRBV11-2, with a tentative D call TRBD2 (7 bases). Looked up from germline, CDR1 is SGHAT and CDR2 is FQNNGV. The CDR3 extends over 17 amino acids. The germline V and J ends were trimmed by 5 bases and 2 bases, with 22 bases remaining between them. The CDR3 DNA follows: TGTGCCAGCAGCCACCCTAGGGCGGGGGCGGTGACCTACGAGCAGTACTTC. Translating it yields CASSHPRAGAVTYEQYF.

This clonotype was counted once. Here the CDR3 reads CASPAGRGRGGANVLTF. The CDR3 nucleotides read TGTGCCAGCCCTGCGGGCAGGGGCCGTGGTGGGGCCAACGTCCTGACTTTC. This chain uses TRBV6-1 with TRBJ2-6; the D gene is possibly TRBD1 (6 bases). Germline V lookup: CDR1 MNHNS, CDR2 SASEGT. The ends were cut back, 8 bases at V and 3 bases at J, with 20 bases in the middle. The CDR3 length is 17 residues.

The chain carries TRBV5-1 and TRBJ1-4; D uncertain. Germline V gene lookup returns CDR1 SGHRS and CDR2 YFSETQ. The CDR3 is 14 amino acids. V dropped 0 bases and J dropped 5 bases, with 8 bases sitting between them. The DNA for the CDR3 is TGCGCCAGCAGCTTGGATGGGTGGAATGAAAAACTGTTTTTT. Amino acid sequence: CASSLDGWNEKLFF. Filled out from reference TRBV5-1 and TRBJ1-4, the complete variable domain reads KAGVTQTPRYLIKTRGQQVTLSCSPISGHRSVSWYQQTPGQGLQFLFEYFSETQRNKGNFPGRFSGRQFSNSRSEMNVSTLELGDSALYLCASSLDGWNEKLFFGSGTQLSVL.

This rearrangement joins TRBV7-2 to TRBJ2-5; 8 bases are a match to TRBD1. The CDR3 is 14 residues long. Germline lookup yields CDR1 SGHTA and CDR2 FQGNSA. The V and J ends lost 6 bases and 5 bases, in that order; junction bases with no gene match: 8. The CDR3 protein is CASRRDRGWETQYF. CDR3 DNA sequence: TGTGCCAGCAGACGCGACAGGGGATGGGAGACCCAGTACTTC.

There are a few counts of this clonotype. The CDR3 reads CASSQEGARREAFF. CDR3 coding DNA: TGTGCCAGCAGCCAAGAAGGCGCGCGAAGAGAAGCTTTCTTT. This rearrangement joins TRBV3-1 to TRBJ1-1; D is unclear. The CDR3 has 14 residues. The germline V and J ends were trimmed by 0 bases and 8 bases, with 13 bases remaining between them. Germline CDR1 reads LGHDT; CDR2 reads YNNKEL (reference sequence).

V usage is TRBV30 and J usage is TRBJ2-5; D uncertain. The CDR3 covers 13 residues. CDR1 is GTSNPN, CDR2 SVGIG, per germline (reference sequence). The V end lost 4 bases, the J end lost 1 base, and 10 bases lay between the germline ends. The CDR3 DNA sequence: TGTGCCTGGATTTCAAAATTCCAAGAGACCCAGTACTTC. It is translated as CAWISKFQETQYF. The complete variable domain, with remaining parts taken from reference TRBV30 and TRBJ2-5, reads SQTIHQWPATLVQPVGSPLSLECTVEGTSNPNLYWYRQAAGRGLQLLFYSVGIGQISSEVPQNLSASRPQDRQFILSSKKLLLSDSGFYLCAWISKFQETQYFGPGTRLLVL.

This rearrangement joins TRBV10-3 to TRBJ2-1, with no clear D. Between the trimmed V and J ends, which lost 10 bases and 0 bases, there was a span of 10 bases. Germline V gene sequence: CDR1 ENHRY, CDR2 SYGVKD. The CDR3 contains 13 residues. The CDR3 coding sequence is TGTGCCACCAGGACCGACTCCTACAATGAGCAGTTCTTC. It translates to CATRTDSYNEQFF.

CDR3: CASSLGPVAGDTQYF. CDR3 sequence (DNA): TGCGCCAGCAGCTTGGGGCCAGTCGCGGGAGATACGCAGTATTTT. The V and J genes are TRBV5-1 and TRBJ2-3; possible D gene TRBD2, 5 bases. Trimming cost V 0 bases and J 5 bases, with 13 bases left between them. Germline V gene sequence: CDR1 SGHRS, CDR2 YFSETQ. This CDR3 region has 15 residues.

This clonotype showed up just once. The chain is built from TRBV11-3 and TRBJ1-2; D remains unclear. Looked up from germline, CDR1 is SGHNT and CDR2 is YENEEA. This CDR3 has 14 residues. V was clipped by 5 bases and J by 5 bases, with 15 bases between them. CDR3: CASSAGPEGYGYTF. As DNA, the CDR3 is TGTGCCAGCAGCGCCGGGCCGGAAGGGTATGGCTACACCTTC.